This entry lists 31 T cell receptor beta chains sequenced from one sample in a study of monozygotic twins with inflammatory bowel disease (dated by TCRdb to 2018 to 2020). Libraries were prepared through 5' RACE. Sequencing was carried out with an Illumina HiSeq 2500. Each CDR3 protein sequence appears as one entry after TCRdb reprocessed the reads, and no DNA is included. This sample's table lists tens of thousands of distinct CDR3 sequences. 5.3% of the sample belongs to the ten largest clones. Material for sequencing was blood. The receptors here all came from a human donor with ulcerative colitis or Crohn's disease, or a healthy co-twin of an affected twin (not recorded which).

This chain links TRBV20-1 with TRBJ1-5. In germline, CDR1 is DFQATT, CDR2 SNEGSKA (reference sequence). This CDR3 spans 13 amino acids. CDR3 residues: CSALDITAQPQHF.

The chain links TRBV9 to TRBJ1-2. The length of the CDR3 is 12 residues. Germline CDR1 reads SGDLS; CDR2 reads YYNGEE. CDR3 residues: CASSVGASGYTF.

The chain joins TRBV6-1 to TRBJ2-3; TCRdb proposes TRBD2, but this gene call is untestable without DNA. Germline CDR1 reads MNHNS; CDR2 reads SASEGT. The CDR3 spans 14 residues. The CDR3 sequence is CASTTGAYTDTQYF.

The V and J genes are TRBV28 and TRBJ2-7. Germline CDR1 reads MDHEN; CDR2 reads SYDVKM. The CDR3 is made up of 11 amino acids. CDR3 protein: CASSGIHEQYF. Full variable domain (outside the CDR3, taken from reference TRBV28 and TRBJ2-7): DVKVTQSSRYLVKRTGEKVFLECVQDMDHENMFWYRQDPGLGLRLIYFSYDVKMKEKGDIPEGYSVSREKKERFSLILESASTNQTSMYLCASSGIHEQYFGPGTRLTVT.

V gene TRBV19 combines with J gene TRBJ2-1; checking the TCRdb D call of TRBD1 is not possible without DNA. Germline V gene sequence: CDR1 LNHDA, CDR2 SQIVND (reference sequence). The CDR3 has 15 residues. The CDR3 here is CASSTSGGTGLEQFF.

The gene calls are TRBV5-5 and TRBJ2-4; without DNA, the TCRdb call of TRBD2 cannot be checked. This CDR3 region has 13 residues. The V gene's germline CDR1 is SGHKS and CDR2 YYEKEE (reference sequence). This chain's CDR3 is CASSLGRENIQYF. Complete variable domain (other parts from reference TRBV5-5 and TRBJ2-4): DAGVTQSPTHLIKTRGQQVTLRCSPISGHKSVSWYQQVLGQGPQFIFQYYEKEERGRGNFPDRFSARQFPNYSSELNVNALLLGDSALYLCASSLGRENIQYFGAGTRLSVL.

The V call is TRBV15, the J call TRBJ2-3; as DNA is missing, the TRBD1 call by TCRdb cannot be tested. The CDR3 contains 16 residues. In germline, CDR1 is LNHNV, CDR2 YYDKDF (reference sequence). CDR3 in amino acids: CATSAGQGATSDTQYF.

V is TRBV5-6 and J is TRBJ1-6; there is no DNA to check the TCRdb D call of TRBD1. From germline, CDR1 is SGHDT and CDR2 YYEEEE. CDR3 length: 17 residues. CDR3 region: CASSWIAGGADNSPLHF.

This clonotype is labeled medium-sized based on frequency. The CDR3 protein is CASRSRQGQSSPLHF. The chain links TRBV2 to TRBJ1-6; TCRdb indicates TRBD1, and absent DNA this call remains unverified. The germline V gene has CDR1 SNHLY and CDR2 FYNNEI. CDR3 length equals 15 residues.

The chain employs TRBV4-1 and TRBJ1-5. Germline CDR1 reads MGHRA; CDR2 reads YSYEKL. The CDR3 consists of 13 residues. The CDR3 spells CASSQVTGQPQHF.

The CDR3: CASNRRVTTNTGELFF. The chain employs TRBV6-2 or TRBV6-3 and TRBJ2-2. This CDR3 has 16 residues. CDR1 is MNHEY and CDR2 is SVGEGT in the germline V gene.

The V and J genes are TRBV7-2 and TRBJ1-5; as DNA is missing, the TRBD1 call by TCRdb cannot be tested. The CDR3 is 17 residues long. Germline V gives CDR1 SGHTA, CDR2 FQGNSA. The CDR3 here is CASSPRTGGWSNQPQHF.

The rearrangement joins TRBV7-2 to TRBJ2-3; TCRdb's D call, TRBD2, is unchecked because there is no DNA. Looked up from germline, CDR1 is SGHTA and CDR2 is FQGNSA. There are 15 residues in the CDR3. The CDR3 loop is CASNQRARSTDTQYF.

V and J are TRBV15 and TRBJ2-2. The germline gives CDR1 LNHNV, CDR2 YYDKDF (reference sequence). The CDR3 sequence is 14 residues long. CDR3 amino acids: CATSSLRNTGELFF.

The chain couples TRBV12-3 or TRBV12-4 to TRBJ2-7. The CDR3 runs to 14 residues. This CDR3 reads CASSLEGPLYEQYF.

The chain uses TRBV7-6 and TRBJ1-3; TCRdb proposes TRBD1, but this gene call is untestable without DNA. The CDR3 length is 18 residues. Looked up from germline, CDR1 is SGHVS and CDR2 is FNYEAQ. This CDR3 reads CASSLVAPLGGPGNTIYF.

This chain uses TRBV19 with TRBJ2-1; the TCRdb D gene call, TRBD1, has no DNA to confirm it. The CDR3 is 15 amino acids. Germline V lookup: CDR1 LNHDA, CDR2 SQIVND (reference sequence). The CDR3 protein is CASSVGGTVSNEQFF.

The genes are TRBV29-1 and TRBJ2-4; the TCRdb D gene call, TRBD2, has no DNA to confirm it. Looked up from germline, CDR1 is SQVTM and CDR2 is ANQGSEA. CDR3 length: 14 residues. CDR3 in amino acids: CSVTGGGIGNIQYF.

The gene calls are TRBV5-5 and TRBJ1-2; TCRdb proposes TRBD1, but this gene call is untestable without DNA. CDR1 and CDR2 from the germline V gene are SGHKS and YYEKEE (reference sequence). The CDR3 sequence is 14 residues long. The CDR3 reads CASSWTGGGYGYTF.

The chain couples TRBV12-3 or TRBV12-4 to TRBJ2-1. The CDR3 covers 13 residues. The CDR3 here is CASSSRTNNEQFF.

The rearrangement joins TRBV6-2 or TRBV6-3 to TRBJ1-2; TCRdb's assignment of TRBD1 cannot be checked, as there is no DNA. This CDR3 region has 15 residues. Germline V gene lookup returns CDR1 MNHEY and CDR2 SVGEGT. CDR3 amino acids: CASSDIQGRTYGYTF.

The V and J genes are TRBV20-1 and TRBJ2-1; TCRdb calls TRBD2, which cannot be checked without DNA. This CDR3 has 16 amino acids. The V gene's germline CDR1 is DFQATT and CDR2 SNEGSKA (reference sequence). Here the CDR3 reads CSARDWLAGERYEQFF.

The rearrangement uses TRBV5-6 and TRBJ2-2; with no DNA, the TCRdb D assignment of TRBD2 cannot be verified. This CDR3 spans 15 amino acids. Per germline, CDR1 SGHDT and CDR2 YYEEEE. CDR3 loop: CASSPRAGNTGELFF.

The chain links TRBV12-3 or TRBV12-4 to TRBJ2-7; checking the TCRdb D call of TRBD1 is not possible without DNA. The CDR3 length is 11 residues. The CDR3 is CASRGSGNQYF.

The rearrangement uses TRBV4-3 and TRBJ2-4; no DNA is available, so the TRBD1 call from TCRdb remains unchecked. CDR3 length equals 15 residues. The germline CDR1 and CDR2 sequences are LGHNA and YSLEER. This CDR3 is CASSPLWVGGNIQYF.

This rearrangement joins TRBV20-1 to TRBJ2-1. The CDR3 has 12 amino acids. CDR1 DFQATT and CDR2 SNEGSKA come from the germline V gene (reference sequence). The CDR3 is CSAKDGNNEQFF.

The chain has TRBV12-3 or TRBV12-4 and TRBJ1-1. The CDR3 is made up of 14 amino acids. CDR3 sequence: CASSPRDSLSKAFF.

V gene TRBV11-1 combines with J gene TRBJ2-7. The CDR3 length is 17 residues. Germline V gives CDR1 SGHAT, CDR2 FQDESV (reference sequence). The CDR3 is CASSLVWRRQGSYEQYF.

The chain employs TRBV7-2 and TRBJ1-1; absent DNA, TCRdb's TRBD1 call cannot be checked. The CDR3 covers 12 residues. In germline, CDR1 is SGHTA, CDR2 FQGNSA. The CDR3 region is CASSLNRGQAFF.

This chain uses TRBV5-1 with TRBJ1-1. This CDR3 comprises 14 residues. Germline loops: CDR1 SGHRS, CDR2 YFSETQ. CDR3 protein: CASSLGWGSTEAFF.

The J gene is TRBJ2-7, the V gene TRBV7-9. CDR1 and CDR2 (germline): SEHNR, FQNEAQ (reference sequence). This CDR3 contains 16 residues. This CDR3 is CASSPRRADSYYEQYF. Filled out from reference TRBV7-9 and TRBJ2-7, the complete variable domain reads DTGVSQNPRHKITKRGQNVTFRCDPISEHNRLYWYRQTLGQGPEFLTYFQNEAQLEKSRLLSDRFSAERPKGSFSTLEIQRTEQGDSAMYLCASSPRRADSYYEQYFGPGTRLTVT.